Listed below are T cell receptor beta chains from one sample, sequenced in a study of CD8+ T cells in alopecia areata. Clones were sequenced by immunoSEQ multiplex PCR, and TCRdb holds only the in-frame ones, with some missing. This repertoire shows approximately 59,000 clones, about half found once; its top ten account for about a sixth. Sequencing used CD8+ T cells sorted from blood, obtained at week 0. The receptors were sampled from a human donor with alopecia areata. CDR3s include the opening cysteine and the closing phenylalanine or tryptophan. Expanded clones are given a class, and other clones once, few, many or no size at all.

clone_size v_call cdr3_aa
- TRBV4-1 CASSRGTGTDSYEQYF
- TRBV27 CASKGGVLSYEQYF
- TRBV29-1 CSVAPDSIYEQYF
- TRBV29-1 CSVEEGVPYEQYF
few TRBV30 CAWKGSGNTIYF
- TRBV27 CASSGGVEAFF
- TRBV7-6 CASSSWAERNEKLFF
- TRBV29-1 CSVDFQNTEAFF
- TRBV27 CASRGLAMNTGELFF
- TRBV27 CASSLGSVAFF
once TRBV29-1 CSVGREYGYTF
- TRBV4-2 CASSPGSGTGGTYEQYF
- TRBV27 CASSLADRVYEQYF
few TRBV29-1 CSVMTSFSYEQYF
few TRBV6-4 CASSDQTSGINEQFF
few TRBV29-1 CSVELSPVNEQYF
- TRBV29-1 CSVEDLDGGGYGYTF
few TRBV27 CASSLSSSNEQFF
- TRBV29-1 CSVYGVGTDTQYF
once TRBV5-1 CASSLQGPTQETQYF
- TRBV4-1 CASSHGMPGTEAFF
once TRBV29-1 CSAGLAGDVDTQYF
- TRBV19 CASREQGFGNQPQHF
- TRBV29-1 CSVEVRGSDYGYTF
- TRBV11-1 CASSGSGGTEAFF
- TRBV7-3 CASSTLPRENYGYTF
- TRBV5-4 CASSPGPHQPQHF
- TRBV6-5 CASTQGQGAYEQYF
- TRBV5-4 CASSLRGTDTQYF
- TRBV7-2 CATLTDTQYF
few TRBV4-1 CASSQPPGDNEQFF
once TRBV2 CAAIMSGPYEQYF
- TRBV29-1 CSVEDRGLDGYTF
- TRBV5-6 CASSSWLADYEQYF
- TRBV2 CATSRTDTQYF
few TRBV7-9 CASSNRETYEQYF
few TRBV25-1 CASSGRQAPSTDTQYF
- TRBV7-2 CASSPEVGLGIYEQYF
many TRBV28 CASSLRRLEQYF
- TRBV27 CASSLSGSYEQYF
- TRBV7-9 CASMLARGETQYF
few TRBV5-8 CASSSDRVIIRPQHF
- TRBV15 CATSRDLRPGQPQHF
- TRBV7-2 CASSLGDRASNQPQHF
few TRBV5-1 CASSLELAGGSFTQYF
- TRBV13 CASSLPDRNTEAFF